This section outlines one TCR beta chain sequence together with its context. Its antigen is unknown. This sample is part of a study of blood T cells in healthy people across ages. Study-wide results and caveats: Fewer expanded clones and more diversity marked long-lived versus aged donors. The diversity estimates, figures obtained from one million T cells, were considered underestimates. Unsorted PBMCs blocked a conclusive comparison of naive and antigen-experienced cells.

A second about 6 to 11 cycle PCR used barcoded and J-beta primers. TCRdb processed the 5' RACE reads anew with MiXCR; each CDR3 protein has one entry. The sample yields 1.5 million to 2 million distinct CDR3 sequences, under 30% seen once. The sample consisted of blood. This receptor was obtained from a woman in her 30s in good health.

The CDR3 DNA reads as TGTGCCAGCTCGGAGACCTTAAGACTAGCGGGGAGCCAAGAGACCCAGTACTTC. This translates into CASSETLRLAGSQETQYF. This chain joins TRBV18 and TRBJ2-5; TRBD2 agrees at 11 bases. From germline, CDR1 is KGHSH and CDR2 LQKENI. The CDR3 is made up of 18 amino acids. J lost 1 base, V lost 6 bases, and 13 bases had no gene match.